A selection of T cell receptor beta chains follows, all from one sample in a study of memory CD4+ T cells and cytomegalovirus serostatus. Clones were read by immunoSEQ multiplex PCR, and TCRdb kept only the in-frame ones, dropping some. The sample has around 60,000 clones, 75% to 90% seen once. Sequencing was done on a sample of memory CD4+ T cells from blood. Every receptor here comes from an adult in good health and CMV-seronegative. Both conserved end residues are part of each CDR3. A D gene is named only where the DNA matches it firmly. Clone size is stated in some rows and not others, as once, few, many or a class when expanded.

cdr3_length j_call v_call d_call clone_size cdr3_aa cdr3_nt
15 TRBJ1-4 TRBV25-1 NA NA CASSETRVGASKLFF TGTGCCAGCAGTGAAACGCGGGTTGGGGCTTCTAAACTGTTTTTT
14 TRBJ2-7 TRBV18 NA NA CASSSPDDSYEQYF TGTGCCAGCTCAAGCCCGGATGATTCCTACGAGCAGTACTTC
12 TRBJ2-7 TRBV18 NA NA CASSPNSYEQYF TGTGCCAGCTCACCAAACTCCTACGAGCAGTACTTC
13 TRBJ2-2 TRBV19 TRBD1 NA CASSTQGAGELFF TGTGCCAGTAGCACACAGGGGGCCGGGGAGCTGTTTTTT
15 TRBJ2-7 TRBV4-1 TRBD1 NA CASSRRGTGGNEQYF TGCGCCAGCAGCCGACGCGGGACAGGGGGCAACGAGCAGTACTTC
15 TRBJ2-7 TRBV5-5 TRBD1 NA CASSLPRRGQGEQYF TGTGCCAGCAGCCTGCCACGCAGGGGGCAAGGCGAGCAGTACTTC
16 TRBJ1-2 TRBV28 NA NA CASSYSSMGDSYGYTF TGTGCCAGCAGTTACAGCTCCATGGGGGACTCCTATGGCTACACCTTC
16 TRBJ1-2 TRBV11-2 NA NA CASSLRSGLTSYGYTF TGTGCCAGCAGCTTGAGGTCAGGGCTGACATCCTATGGCTACACCTTC
14 TRBJ1-4 TRBV27 NA once CASSLISANEKLFF TGTGCCAGCAGTTTGATCTCAGCTAATGAAAAACTGTTTTTT
12 TRBJ1-1 TRBV30 NA NA CAWNLDRREAFF TGTGCCTGGAACCTCGACAGGCGCGAAGCTTTCTTT
13 TRBJ2-3 TRBV7-3 NA once CASGRQGTDTQYF TGTGCCAGCGGGCGACAGGGCACAGATACGCAGTATTTT
14 TRBJ1-1 TRBV5-1 NA NA CASSLQATNTEAFF TGCGCCAGCAGCTTGCAGGCGACGAACACTGAAGCTTTCTTT
17 TRBJ2-1 TRBV19 NA NA CASSRQKVGAAYNEQFF TGTGCCAGTAGTCGGCAGAAGGTGGGGGCGGCCTACAATGAGCAGTTCTTC
16 TRBJ2-1 TRBV13 TRBD2 NA CASSLGLTGGPDEQFF TGTGCCAGCAGCTTAGGCCTGACGGGGGGGCCGGATGAGCAGTTCTTC
14 TRBJ2-7 TRBV19 TRBD1 NA CASRQGFPPYEQYF TGTGCCAGTAGACAGGGGTTTCCCCCCTACGAGCAGTACTTC
17 TRBJ2-7 TRBV5-1 NA NA CASSLVWSPDSLYEQYF TGCGCCAGCAGCTTGGTTTGGTCCCCGGACAGCCTCTACGAGCAGTACTTC
14 TRBJ1-1 TRBV28 TRBD1 NA CASSLVDRGTEAFF TGTGCCAGCAGTTTAGTGGACAGGGGCACTGAAGCTTTCTTT
15 TRBJ2-1 TRBV5-1 NA few CASSLDSDSYNEQFF TGCGCCAGCAGCTTGGACTCGGATTCCTACAATGAGCAGTTCTTC
14 TRBJ1-6 TRBV7-2 TRBD1 NA CASSRTGTDSPLHF TGTGCCAGCAGCCGGACAGGAACCGATTCACCCCTCCACTTT
11 TRBJ1-1 TRBV20-1 TRBD1 NA CSATDRGEAFF TGCAGTGCTACTGACAGGGGGGAAGCTTTCTTT
16 TRBJ2-7 TRBV15 TRBD1 NA CATSRATGDRPYEQYF TGTGCCACCAGCAGAGCGACAGGGGACCGACCCTACGAGCAGTACTTC
12 TRBJ2-7 TRBV5-4 NA NA CASSAEVTTQYF TGTGCCAGCAGCGCCGAGGTCACGACGCAGTACTTC
12 TRBJ1-4 TRBV5-6 NA NA CASSLESEKLFF TGTGCCAGCAGCTTGGAGAGTGAAAAACTGTTTTTT
16 TRBJ1-1 TRBV5-1 TRBD1 once CASSPPLGTGGEGAFF TGCGCCAGCAGCCCACCTCTCGGGACAGGGGGAGAGGGAGCTTTCTTT
16 TRBJ2-5 TRBV4-2 NA once CASSQALETIGETQYF TGTGCCAGCAGCCAAGCTCTGGAGACGATAGGAGAGACCCAGTACTTC
16 TRBJ2-2 TRBV29-1 NA once CSVEKAGAQWTGELFF TGCAGCGTTGAGAAGGCAGGGGCGCAATGGACCGGGGAGCTGTTTTTT
14 TRBJ2-7 TRBV14 TRBD1 once CASSPADRSYEQYF TGTGCCAGCAGCCCAGCGGACAGGTCCTACGAGCAGTACTTC
14 TRBJ1-5 TRBV5-1 NA NA CASSSQGGGQPQHF TGCGCCAGCAGCTCCCAGGGAGGGGGGCAGCCCCAGCATTTT
16 TRBJ1-2 TRBV5-1 NA NA CASSLGGLTTNYGYTF TGCGCCAGCAGCCTGGGGGGGCTAACAACTAACTATGGCTACACCTTC
14 TRBJ2-5 TRBV7-9 NA once CASSLAGWGETQYF TGTGCCAGCAGCTTAGCAGGGTGGGGAGAGACCCAGTACTTC
17 TRBJ2-3 TRBV5-1 TRBD2 NA CASSLGTSGRAKDTQYF TGCGCCAGCAGCTTGGGAACTAGCGGGAGGGCCAAAGATACGCAGTATTTT
16 TRBJ2-1 TRBV13 TRBD2 once CASSPGLAGGTNEQFF TGTGCCAGCAGCCCAGGACTAGCGGGAGGGACCAATGAGCAGTTCTTC
15 TRBJ1-5 TRBV28 NA once CASRTLTGSNQPQHF TGTGCCAGCAGGACCCTCACAGGAAGCAATCAGCCCCAGCATTTT
14 TRBJ2-7 TRBV28 NA NA CASTRGVPPYEQYF TGTGCCAGCACTCGGGGCGTACCTCCCTACGAGCAGTACTTC
17 TRBJ1-1 TRBV5-1 NA NA CASSPGWRGTLNTEAFF TGCGCCAGCAGCCCTGGGTGGCGGGGGACATTGAACACTGAAGCTTTCTTT
15 TRBJ1-1 TRBV28 TRBD1 NA CASGTYRGSNTEAFF TGTGCCAGCGGTACGTACAGGGGGTCGAACACTGAAGCTTTCTTT
15 TRBJ2-3 TRBV19 NA NA CASSIVGAATDTQYF TGTGCCAGTAGTATCGTTGGTGCAGCCACAGATACGCAGTATTTT
16 TRBJ1-5 TRBV6-1 NA NA CASSDRDRIGNQPQHF TGTGCCAGCAGTGATCGCGACAGGATAGGCAATCAGCCCCAGCATTTT
14 TRBJ2-7 TRBV9 NA once CASSVDERTYEQYF TGTGCCAGCAGCGTAGATGAACGGACCTACGAGCAGTACTTC
19 TRBJ2-7 TRBV11-1 TRBD2 NA CASTPGLAGPYTSSYEQYF TGTGCCAGCACCCCGGGACTAGCGGGACCCTACACAAGCTCCTACGAGCAGTACTTC
16 TRBJ2-1 TRBV5-1 TRBD2 once CASSLVGGRGYNEQFF TGCGCCAGCAGCTTGGTCGGCGGGAGAGGGTACAATGAGCAGTTCTTC
13 TRBJ2-2 TRBV6-5 NA NA CASSPLGTGELFF TGTGCCAGCAGTCCCCTAGGCACCGGGGAGCTGTTTTTT
15 TRBJ2-7 TRBV2 NA NA CASKRSSGSPYEQYF TGTGCCAGCAAAAGGAGTAGCGGCTCCCCCTACGAGCAGTACTTC
15 TRBJ1-5 TRBV6-1 NA NA CASAFHTKLSQPQHF TGTGCCAGTGCCTTTCACACCAAACTTTCACAGCCCCAGCATTTT
15 TRBJ1-3 TRBV27 TRBD1 NA CASARGGLWGNTIYF TGTGCCAGCGCCAGGGGGGGGCTGTGGGGAAACACCATATATTTT
13 TRBJ1-3 TRBV29-1 NA NA CSADRLSGNTIYF TGCAGCGCTGACAGATTGTCTGGAAACACCATATATTTT
14 TRBJ2-5 TRBV7-2 TRBD1 NA CASSPGQGGETQYF TGTGCCAGCAGCCCGGGACAGGGAGGAGAGACCCAGTACTTC
16 TRBJ1-4 TRBV19 TRBD1 NA CASSIVLAGGNEKLFF TGTGCCAGTAGTATAGTATTGGCAGGGGGAAATGAAAAACTGTTTTTT
13 TRBJ1-1 TRBV7-3 NA NA CASSLSMNTEAFF TGTGCCAGCAGCTTGTCGATGAACACTGAAGCTTTCTTT
13 TRBJ2-7 TRBV6-5 NA once CASSSRGAGEQYF TGTGCCAGCAGTTCTCGGGGGGCGGGGGAGCAGTACTTC
15 TRBJ2-1 TRBV30 TRBD2 NA CAWSVQLAGAGEQFF TGTGCCTGGAGTGTACAACTAGCGGGGGCGGGTGAGCAGTTCTTC
15 TRBJ2-3 TRBV5-1 TRBD2 few CASSLTSGGSDTQYF TGCGCCAGCAGCTTGACTAGCGGGGGTTCAGATACGCAGTATTTT
12 TRBJ2-5 TRBV6-1 NA NA CASSEVGETQYF TGTGCCAGCAGTGAAGTGGGGGAGACCCAGTACTTC
12 TRBJ1-2 TRBV6-1 NA NA CASSDGWDGYTF TGTGCCAGCAGTGACGGGTGGGATGGCTACACCTTC
15 TRBJ2-3 TRBV6-5 TRBD2 NA CASSYGTSGSRTQYF TGTGCCAGCAGTTACGGGACTAGCGGGAGTCGTACGCAGTATTTT
15 TRBJ2-3 TRBV11-2 TRBD2 NA CASSLDGRGTDTQYF TGTGCCAGCAGCTTAGACGGGAGGGGCACAGATACGCAGTATTTT
15 TRBJ2-1 TRBV6-1 NA NA CASRIQVPGGDEQFF TGTGCCAGCAGAATTCAGGTCCCAGGGGGGGATGAGCAGTTCTTC
14 TRBJ2-2 TRBV5-4 NA NA CASSFGSNTGELFF TGTGCCAGCAGCTTCGGGTCCAACACCGGGGAGCTGTTTTTT
12 TRBJ1-1 TRBV21-1 NA NA CASSTNRGEAFF TGTGCCAGCAGCACCAATAGAGGTGAAGCTTTCTTT
12 TRBJ1-1 TRBV6-6 NA NA CAIKTDYTEAFF TGTGCCATCAAAACAGATTACACTGAAGCTTTCTTT